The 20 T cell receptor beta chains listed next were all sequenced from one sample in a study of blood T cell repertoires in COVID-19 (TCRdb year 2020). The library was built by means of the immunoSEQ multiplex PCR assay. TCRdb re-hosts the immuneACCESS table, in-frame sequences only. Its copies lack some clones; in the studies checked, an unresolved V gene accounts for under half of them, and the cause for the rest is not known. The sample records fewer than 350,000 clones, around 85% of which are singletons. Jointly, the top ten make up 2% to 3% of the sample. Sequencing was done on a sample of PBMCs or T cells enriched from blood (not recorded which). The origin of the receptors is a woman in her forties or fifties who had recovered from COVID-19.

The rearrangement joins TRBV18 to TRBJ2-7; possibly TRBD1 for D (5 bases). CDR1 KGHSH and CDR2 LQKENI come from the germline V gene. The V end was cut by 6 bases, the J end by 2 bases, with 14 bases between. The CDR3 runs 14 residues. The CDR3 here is CASSHDSHAYEQYF. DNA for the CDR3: TGTGCCAGCTCCCATGACAGCCATGCCTACGAGCAGTACTTC.

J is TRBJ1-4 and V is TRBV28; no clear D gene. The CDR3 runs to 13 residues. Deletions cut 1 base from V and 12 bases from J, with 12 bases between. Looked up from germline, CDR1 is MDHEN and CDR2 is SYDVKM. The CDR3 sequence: CASSLLRRSQLFF. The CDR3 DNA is TGTGCCAGCAGTTTATTGAGGAGGAGTCAACTGTTTTTT.

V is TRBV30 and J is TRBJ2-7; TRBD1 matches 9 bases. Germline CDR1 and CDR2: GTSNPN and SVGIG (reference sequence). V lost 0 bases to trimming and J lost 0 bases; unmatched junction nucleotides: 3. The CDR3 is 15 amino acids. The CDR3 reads CAWSVQTGGSYEQYF. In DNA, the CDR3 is TGTGCCTGGAGTGTCCAGACAGGGGGCTCCTACGAGCAGTACTTC.

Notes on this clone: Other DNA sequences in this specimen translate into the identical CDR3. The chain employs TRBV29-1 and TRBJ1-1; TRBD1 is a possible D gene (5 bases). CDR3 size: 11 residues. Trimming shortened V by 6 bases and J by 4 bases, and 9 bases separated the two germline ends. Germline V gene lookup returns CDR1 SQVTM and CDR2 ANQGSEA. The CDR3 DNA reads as TGCAGCGTGGTAGGGGCCACTGAAGCTTTCTTT. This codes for CSVVGATEAFF.

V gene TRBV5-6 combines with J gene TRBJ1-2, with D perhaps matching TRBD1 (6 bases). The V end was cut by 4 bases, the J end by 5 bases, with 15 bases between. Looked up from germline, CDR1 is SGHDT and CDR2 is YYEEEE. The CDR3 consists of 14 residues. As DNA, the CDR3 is TGTGCCAGCAGCCACCGGGACATCGCTTATGGCTACACCTTC. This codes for CASSHRDIAYGYTF.

The CDR3: CASSLSRTYNEQFF. In nucleotides, the CDR3 is TGTGCCAGCAGTTTGAGTAGGACTTACAATGAGCAGTTCTTC. V is TRBV27 and J is TRBJ2-1, with D perhaps matching TRBD2 (5 bases). CDR3 size: 14 residues. Germline assignment: CDR1 MNHEY and CDR2 SMNVEV (reference sequence). The V end was cut by 3 bases, the J end by 4 bases, with 10 bases between.

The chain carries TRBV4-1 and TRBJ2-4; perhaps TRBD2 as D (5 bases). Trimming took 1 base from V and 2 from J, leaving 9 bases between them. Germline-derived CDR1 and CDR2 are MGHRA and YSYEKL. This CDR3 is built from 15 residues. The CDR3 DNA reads TGCGCCAGCAGCCAAGTTTCGGGGTCCAAAAACATTCAGTACTTC. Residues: CASSQVSGSKNIQYF.

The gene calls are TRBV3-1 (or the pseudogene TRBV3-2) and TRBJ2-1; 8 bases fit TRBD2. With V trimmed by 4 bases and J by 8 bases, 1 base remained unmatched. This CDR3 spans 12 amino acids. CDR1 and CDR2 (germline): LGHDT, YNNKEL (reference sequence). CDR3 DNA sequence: TGTGCCAGCAGCCTCGGGGGGGATGAGCAGTTCTTC. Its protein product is CASSLGGDEQFF.

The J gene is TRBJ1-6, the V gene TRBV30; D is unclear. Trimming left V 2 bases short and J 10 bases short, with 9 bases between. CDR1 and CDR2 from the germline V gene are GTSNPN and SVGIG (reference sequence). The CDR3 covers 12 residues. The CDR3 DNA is TGTGCCTGGAGTTGGCGAGGGTCACCCCTCCACTTT. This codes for CAWSWRGSPLHF.

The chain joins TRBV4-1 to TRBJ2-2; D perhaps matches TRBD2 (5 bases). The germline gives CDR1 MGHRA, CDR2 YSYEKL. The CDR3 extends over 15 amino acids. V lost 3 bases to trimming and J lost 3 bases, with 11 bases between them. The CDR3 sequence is CASSQAGLYTGELFF. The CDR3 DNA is TGCGCCAGCAGCCAGGCCGGACTTTACACCGGGGAGCTGTTTTTT.

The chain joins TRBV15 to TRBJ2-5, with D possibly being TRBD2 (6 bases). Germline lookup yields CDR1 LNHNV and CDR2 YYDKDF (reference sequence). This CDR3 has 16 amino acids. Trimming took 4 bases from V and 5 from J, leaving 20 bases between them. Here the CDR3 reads CATSNLWRGFWETQYF. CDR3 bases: TGTGCCACCAGCAATCTATGGAGGGGTTTCTGGGAGACCCAGTACTTC.

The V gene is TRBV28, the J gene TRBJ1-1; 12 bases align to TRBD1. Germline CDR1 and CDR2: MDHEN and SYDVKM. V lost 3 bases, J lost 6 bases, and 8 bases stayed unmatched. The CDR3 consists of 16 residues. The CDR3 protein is CASSLLAGTGGSEAFF. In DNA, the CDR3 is TGTGCCAGCAGTTTGTTAGCCGGGACAGGGGGCTCTGAAGCTTTCTTT.

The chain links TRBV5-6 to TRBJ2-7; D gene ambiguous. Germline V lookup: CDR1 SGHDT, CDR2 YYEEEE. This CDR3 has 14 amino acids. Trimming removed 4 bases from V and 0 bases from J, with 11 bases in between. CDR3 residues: CASSPRGDSYEQYF. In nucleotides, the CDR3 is TGTGCCAGCAGCCCGCGAGGCGACTCCTACGAGCAGTACTTC.

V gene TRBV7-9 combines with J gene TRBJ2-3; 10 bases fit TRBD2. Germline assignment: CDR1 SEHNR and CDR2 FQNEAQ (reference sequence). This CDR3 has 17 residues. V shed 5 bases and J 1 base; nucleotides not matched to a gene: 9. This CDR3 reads CASSHNLAGVGTDTQYF. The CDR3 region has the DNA TGTGCCAGCAGCCACAATCTAGCGGGAGTCGGCACAGATACGCAGTATTTT.

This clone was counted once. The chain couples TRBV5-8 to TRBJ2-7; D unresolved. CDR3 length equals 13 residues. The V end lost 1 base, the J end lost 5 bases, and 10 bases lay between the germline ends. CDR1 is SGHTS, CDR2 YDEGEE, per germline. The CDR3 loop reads CASSLSSRNEQYF. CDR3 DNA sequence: TGTGCCAGCAGCTTGTCATCCAGGAACGAGCAGTACTTC.

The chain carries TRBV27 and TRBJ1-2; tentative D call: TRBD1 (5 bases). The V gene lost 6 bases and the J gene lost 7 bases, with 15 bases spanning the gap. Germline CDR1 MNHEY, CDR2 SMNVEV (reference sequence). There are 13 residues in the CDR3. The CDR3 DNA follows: TGTGCCAGCAGCTTGGCGCAGGGTGGTGGCTACACCTTC. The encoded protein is CASSLAQGGGYTF.

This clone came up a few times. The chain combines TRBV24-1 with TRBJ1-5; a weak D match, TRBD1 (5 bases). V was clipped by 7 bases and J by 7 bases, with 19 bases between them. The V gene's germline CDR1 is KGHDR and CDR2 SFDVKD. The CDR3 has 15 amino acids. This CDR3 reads CATSEGGREVQPQHF. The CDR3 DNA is TGTGCCACCAGCGAAGGAGGCAGGGAGGTGCAGCCCCAGCATTTT.

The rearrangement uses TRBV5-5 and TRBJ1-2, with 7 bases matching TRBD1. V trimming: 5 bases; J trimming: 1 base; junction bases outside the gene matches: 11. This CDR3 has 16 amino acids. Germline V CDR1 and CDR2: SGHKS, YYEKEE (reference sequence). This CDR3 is CASSRQGTTVNYGYTF. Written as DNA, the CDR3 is TGTGCCAGCAGTCGACAGGGAACGACTGTTAACTATGGCTACACCTTC.

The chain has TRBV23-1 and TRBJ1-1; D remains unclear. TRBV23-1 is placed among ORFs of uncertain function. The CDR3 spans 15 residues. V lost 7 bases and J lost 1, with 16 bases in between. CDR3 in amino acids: CASTGMERPNTEAFF. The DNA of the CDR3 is TGCGCCAGCACGGGGATGGAGCGCCCGAACACTGAAGCTTTCTTT.

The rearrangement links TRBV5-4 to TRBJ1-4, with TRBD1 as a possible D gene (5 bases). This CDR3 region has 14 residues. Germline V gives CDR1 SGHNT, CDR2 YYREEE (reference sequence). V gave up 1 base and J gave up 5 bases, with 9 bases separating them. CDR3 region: CASSLRAGNEKLFF. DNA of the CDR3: TGTGCCAGCAGCTTGCGGGCAGGGAATGAAAAACTGTTTTTT. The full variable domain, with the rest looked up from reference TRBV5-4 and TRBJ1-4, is ETGVTQSPTHLIKTRGQQVTLRCSSQSGHNTVSWYQQALGQGPQFIFQYYREEENGRGNFPPRFSGLQFPNYSSELNVNALELDDSALYLCASSLRAGNEKLFFGSGTQLSVL.